The 23 T cell receptor beta chains reported below all come from one sample, sequenced in a study of CD8 T cells in Susac syndrome. With random hexamers, roughly 0.5 to 1 ug RNA was reverse transcribed. TCRdb reprocessed the immunoSEQ multiplex PCR reads via MiXCR and lists one record per CDR3 protein. The table records 95,000 to 150,000 distinct CDR3 sequences, roughly 93% of them present only once. The material sequenced was CD8+ T cells from PBMCs. All receptors come from a human donor with multiple sclerosis.

This chain links TRBV5-4 with TRBJ1-1, with unresolved D. Trimming removed 4 bases at V and 1 base at J, with 11 bases between. CDR1 and CDR2 (germline): SGHNT, YYREEE (reference sequence). This CDR3 comprises 14 residues. As DNA, the CDR3 is TGTGCCAGCAGCCGCGGACCGGGGAACACTGAAGCTTTCTTT. Translating it yields CASSRGPGNTEAFF.

The chain uses TRBV9 and TRBJ1-6; D perhaps matches TRBD1 (6 bases). The V and J ends lost 4 bases and 0 bases respectively, with 14 bases between them. The CDR3 spans 17 residues. Germline assignment: CDR1 SGDLS and CDR2 YYNGEE. CDR3 in DNA: TGTGCCAGCAGCTACGAGGACAGAAGCTCCTATAATTCACCCCTCCACTTT. Its protein product is CASSYEDRSSYNSPLHF. The full variable domain, with the rest looked up from reference TRBV9 and TRBJ1-6, is DSGVTQTPKHLITATGQRVTLRCSPRSGDLSVYWYQQSLDQGLQFLIQYYNGEERAKGNILERFSAQQFPDLHSELNLSSLELGDSALYFCASSYEDRSSYNSPLHFGNGTRLTVT.

V usage is TRBV14 and J usage is TRBJ2-1, with D perhaps TRBD2 (5 bases). V shed 3 bases and J shed 7 bases, with 16 bases lying between them. The length of the CDR3 is 15 residues. The germline V gene encodes CDR1 SGHDN and CDR2 FVKESK. CDR3 bases: TGTGCCAGCAGCCATGGACGGGGTGAGAGGAATGAGCAGTTCTTC. Protein sequence: CASSHGRGERNEQFF.

In nucleotides, the CDR3 is TGCAGTGCTAGGGGCCCGGGACACTTCTACAATGAGCAGTTCTTC. Amino acids: CSARGPGHFYNEQFF. The chain carries TRBV20-1 and TRBJ2-1; D is possibly TRBD1 (6 bases). Per germline, CDR1 DFQATT and CDR2 SNEGSKA (reference sequence). Trimming took off 3 bases at V and 3 bases at J, with 15 bases between the two ends. This CDR3 contains 15 residues.

The CDR3 loop is CASTDGGGAGFGEDIQYF. CDR3 DNA sequence: TGTGCCAGCACCGACGGGGGGGGCGCGGGTTTCGGGGAGGACATTCAGTACTTC. The V call is TRBV2, the J call TRBJ2-4; 8 nucleotides match TRBD2. Germline V gives CDR1 SNHLY, CDR2 FYNNEI. V was pared by 7 bases and J by 8 bases, with 22 bases of the junction left unmatched. The CDR3 runs 18 residues.

The chain couples TRBV7-9 to TRBJ2-5; D gene unclear. The CDR3 runs to 17 residues. Per germline, CDR1 SEHNR and CDR2 FQNEAQ (reference sequence). V shed 1 base and J shed 0 bases, with 15 bases lying between them. The CDR3 loop reads CASSLVESVKYQETQYF. The CDR3 nucleotides are TGTGCCAGCAGCTTAGTTGAGTCTGTGAAGTACCAAGAGACCCAGTACTTC. Using reference TRBV7-9 and TRBJ2-5 for the parts outside the CDR3, the full variable domain is DTGVSQNPRHKITKRGQNVTFRCDPISEHNRLYWYRQTLGQGPEFLTYFQNEAQLEKSRLLSDRFSAERPKGSFSTLEIQRTEQGDSAMYLCASSLVESVKYQETQYFGPGTRLLVL.

J is TRBJ2-1 and V is TRBV7-8; D perhaps matches TRBD2 (6 bases). Trimming took off 5 bases at V and 9 bases at J, with 11 bases between the two ends. Germline V gene lookup returns CDR1 SGHVS and CDR2 FQNEAQ. The CDR3 spans 12 residues. The chain's CDR3 is CASSPGLSEQFF. Here the CDR3 DNA reads TGTGCCAGCAGCCCAGGACTAAGTGAGCAGTTCTTC.

This clonotype has just one count. This chain joins TRBV7-6 and TRBJ2-3; D might be TRBD1 (6 bases). CDR1 and CDR2 (germline): SGHVS, FNYEAQ. CDR3 length: 17 amino acids. V was shortened by 5 bases and J by 6 bases, with 24 bases between the two germline ends. The DNA of the CDR3 is TGTGCCAGCAGCCCCCGAACTCAGGGGAATAATCGGGATACGCAGTATTTT. It codes for CASSPRTQGNNRDTQYF.

The chain is built from TRBV6-5 and TRBJ2-4; D gene unclear. Trimming left V 2 bases short and J 1 base short, with 3 bases between. Germline V gene sequence: CDR1 MNHEY, CDR2 SVGAGI. The CDR3 is 13 amino acids. CDR3 in amino acids: CASSYGAKNIQYF. Written as DNA, the CDR3 is TGTGCCAGCAGTTACGGGGCCAAAAACATTCAGTACTTC.

V is TRBV6-5 and J is TRBJ2-7; D remains unclear. Germline V CDR1 and CDR2: MNHEY, SVGAGI. CDR3 length: 12 residues. The ends were cut back, 2 bases at V and 3 bases at J, with 5 bases in the middle. CDR3 bases: TGTGCCAGCAGTTACGACGGCTACGAGCAGTACGTC. This encodes CASSYDGYEQYV.

V and J are TRBV19 and TRBJ2-5; a weak D match, TRBD1 (5 bases). The germline CDR1 and CDR2 sequences are LNHDA and SQIVND (reference sequence). V was pared by 0 bases and J by 7 bases, with 15 bases between. The CDR3 is 15 residues long. CDR3 amino acids: CASSIDQTGQGTQYF. Written as DNA, the CDR3 is TGTGCCAGTAGTATAGATCAGACGGGTCAGGGGACCCAGTACTTC. Full variable domain (remainder filled in from reference TRBV19 and TRBJ2-5): DGGITQSPKYLFRKEGQNVTLSCEQNLNHDAMYWYRQDPGQGLRLIYYSQIVNDFQKGDIAEGYSVSREKKESFPLTVTSAQKNPTAFYLCASSIDQTGQGTQYFGPGTRLLVL.

The genes are TRBV27 and TRBJ2-7; the D is unclear. V lost 4 bases and J 3 bases, leaving 10 bases between the germline ends. The length of the CDR3 is 13 residues. Germline loops: CDR1 MNHEY, CDR2 SMNVEV (reference sequence). The CDR3 bases are TGTGCCAGCAGTTCCCCCGACGGCTACGAGCAGTACTTC. This codes for CASSSPDGYEQYF.

This clonotype was observed a single time. The chain has TRBV7-9 and TRBJ2-5; TRBD2 matches at 8 bases. The CDR3 contains 14 residues. Per germline, CDR1 SEHNR and CDR2 FQNEAQ (reference sequence). The V gene end was trimmed by 3 bases and the J gene end by 2 bases; junction bases not matched to a gene: 2. The CDR3 coding sequence is TGTGCCAGCAGCTTGCGGGGGGAACAAGAGACCCAGTACTTC. Encoded protein: CASSLRGEQETQYF.

The chain couples TRBV19 to TRBJ2-1, with TRBD1 matching over 10 bases. Trimming at V came to 4 bases and at J to 8 bases, leaving 5 bases not matched to a gene. This CDR3 comprises 14 residues. Germline CDR1 LNHDA, CDR2 SQIVND (reference sequence). CDR3 DNA: TGTGCCAGTAGTAGGACAGGGGGGCTGGATGAGCAGTTCTTC. Residues: CASSRTGGLDEQFF.

V and J are TRBV4-1 and TRBJ2-4; 7 bases line up with TRBD2. V was clipped by 0 bases and J by 0 bases; unmatched bases: 5. Germline V gene data show CDR1 as MGHRA and CDR2 as YSYEKL. The length of the CDR3 is 17 residues. CDR3 loop: CASSQDGGDLAKNIQYF. The CDR3 DNA is TGCGCCAGCAGCCAAGATGGGGGGGATCTAGCCAAAAACATTCAGTACTTC.

The genes are TRBV13 and TRBJ1-4; D is uncertain. The V end lost 2 bases, the J end lost 3 bases, and 16 bases lay between the germline ends. The CDR3 is 17 amino acids. The germline CDR1 and CDR2 sequences are PRHDT and FYEKMQ (reference sequence). The CDR3 bases are TGTGCCAGCAGCTTATATAGAACTACCCACCCTAATGAAAAACTGTTTTTT. Translating gives CASSLYRTTHPNEKLFF.

CDR3 amino acids: CASSLIRGAIDYTF. The CDR3 DNA sequence: TGTGCCAGCAGCTTAATAAGGGGCGCAATCGACTACACCTTC. The chain links TRBV7-9 to TRBJ1-2; possible D gene TRBD1, 5 bases. This CDR3 has 14 residues. The V and J ends lost 2 bases and 10 bases respectively, with 17 bases between them. Germline CDR1 and CDR2: SEHNR and FQNEAQ (reference sequence).

In DNA, the CDR3 is TGCAGTGCTAGGGCAGGGGGGAACACTGAAGCTTTCTTT. Translated, it gives CSARAGGNTEAFF. The chain carries TRBV20-1 and TRBJ1-1; TRBD1 matches 7 bases. The V gene end was trimmed by 3 bases and the J gene end by 1 base; junction bases not matched to a gene: 2. The CDR3 contains 13 residues. Germline CDR1 and CDR2: DFQATT and SNEGSKA (reference sequence).

DNA of the CDR3: TGCAGTGCTAGAGGGGCCGATTCCTATGGCTACACCTTC. Encoded protein: CSARGADSYGYTF. This chain joins TRBV20-1 and TRBJ1-2; D is uncertain. CDR1 is DFQATT, CDR2 SNEGSKA, per germline (reference sequence). The V end was cut by 1 base, the J end by 4 bases, with 10 bases between. The CDR3 length is 13 residues.

The gene calls are TRBV4-1 and TRBJ2-7; D tentatively fits TRBD1 or TRBD2 (5 bases each). The CDR3 is 13 amino acids. Germline V gene lookup returns CDR1 MGHRA and CDR2 YSYEKL. Trimming left V 2 bases short and J 3 bases short, with 8 bases between. The CDR3 sequence: CASSQRDGYEQYF. The CDR3 DNA reads TGCGCCAGCAGCCAACGGGACGGCTACGAGCAGTACTTC.

The chain has TRBV15 and TRBJ2-5, with 9 nucleotides matching TRBD2. Trimming cost V 0 bases and J 3 bases; bases outside gene matches: 5. This CDR3 has 16 residues. The germline V gene encodes CDR1 LNHNV and CDR2 YYDKDF (reference sequence). DNA for the CDR3: TGTGCCACCAGCAGAGATATTAGCGGGAGTGAAGAGACCCAGTACTTC. Translated: CATSRDISGSEETQYF.

J is TRBJ2-7 and V is TRBV19, with 7 bases matching TRBD1. Germline CDR1 LNHDA, CDR2 SQIVND (reference sequence). V was pared by 5 bases and J by 0 bases, with 1 base of the junction left unmatched. This CDR3 has 13 amino acids. The DNA for the CDR3 is TGTGCCAGTAGTTGGACAGGCTCCTACGAGCAGTACTTC. Amino acids: CASSWTGSYEQYF.

This chain joins TRBV10-3 and TRBJ2-3, with TRBD2 identical over 14 bases. The CDR3 covers 20 residues. The junction had 21 bases not matched to a gene; V was cut back by 2 bases and J by 11 bases. Germline V gives CDR1 ENHRY, CDR2 SYGVKD. CDR3 sequence: CAISEDRPGTSGGKHRWQYF. The CDR3 nucleotides are TGTGCCATCAGTGAGGATCGTCCCGGGACTAGCGGGGGAAAGCACAGATGGCAGTATTTT.